A single sample is the source of the 4 T cell receptor beta chains below, sequenced in a study of molecular identifiers for immune sequencing clone quantification. From the PCR reads, TCRdb called clonotypes with MiXCR, one entry per CDR3 protein. The sample carries about 70,000 distinct CDR3 sequences, 15% to 20% recorded once. Sequencing used naive CD8+ T cells from blood, with Jurkat cell RNA spiked in. This sample's subset: FACS-sorted CD8+CD4-CCR7+CD45RA+ naive T cells. These receptors all stem from a human donor in good health. Some libraries in this study had Jurkat cell RNA spiked in.

This clonotype was recorded many times. The gene calls are TRBV29-1 and TRBJ2-3, with 9 bases identical to TRBD1. This CDR3 has 14 amino acids. V trimming: 4 bases; J trimming: 2 bases; junction bases outside the gene matches: 4. Germline CDR1 is SQVTM and CDR2 is ANQGSEA. CDR3 sequence (DNA): TGCAGCGTTGGGGGGACAGGGCCCACAGATACGCAGTATTTT. Amino acids: CSVGGTGPTDTQYF.

This clonotype was picked up many times. The chain couples TRBV7-6 to TRBJ2-3; tentatively, D is TRBD1 or TRBD2 (7 bases each). Germline CDR1 SGHVS, CDR2 FNYEAQ. The CDR3 spans 16 residues. With 2 bases removed from V and 2 bases from J, the gap between germline ends came to 14 bases. This CDR3 reads CASSLQGEGTTDTQYF. CDR3 coding DNA: TGTGCCAGCAGCTTACAGGGGGAGGGAACCACAGATACGCAGTATTTT. Using reference TRBV7-6 and TRBJ2-3 for the parts outside the CDR3, the full variable domain is GAGVSQSPRYKVTKRGQDVALRCDPISGHVSLYWYRQALGQGPEFLTYFNYEAQQDKSGLPNDRFSAERPEGSISTLTIQRTEQRDSAMYRCASSLQGEGTTDTQYFGPGTRLTVL.

This clonotype was counted a few times. V usage is TRBV5-6 and J usage is TRBJ2-5; TRBD1 aligns across 7 bases. Germline lookup yields CDR1 SGHDT and CDR2 YYEEEE. The junction had 5 bases not matched to a gene; V was cut back by 0 bases and J by 6 bases. This CDR3 spans 14 amino acids. The CDR3 region is CASSLGQGRKTQYF. The CDR3 DNA reads TGTGCCAGCAGCTTGGGACAGGGCAGAAAGACCCAGTACTTC.

This clonotype was counted many times. V usage is TRBV3-1 and J usage is TRBJ2-3; 12 nucleotides align to TRBD2. CDR3 size: 16 residues. Unmatched junction bases numbered 10, after V lost 6 bases and J lost 6 bases. Germline V gene sequence: CDR1 LGHDT, CDR2 YNNKEL (reference sequence). This CDR3 is CASRGASGGARDTQYF. CDR3 DNA sequence: TGTGCCAGCAGGGGGGCTAGCGGGGGGGCCAGGGATACGCAGTATTTT.